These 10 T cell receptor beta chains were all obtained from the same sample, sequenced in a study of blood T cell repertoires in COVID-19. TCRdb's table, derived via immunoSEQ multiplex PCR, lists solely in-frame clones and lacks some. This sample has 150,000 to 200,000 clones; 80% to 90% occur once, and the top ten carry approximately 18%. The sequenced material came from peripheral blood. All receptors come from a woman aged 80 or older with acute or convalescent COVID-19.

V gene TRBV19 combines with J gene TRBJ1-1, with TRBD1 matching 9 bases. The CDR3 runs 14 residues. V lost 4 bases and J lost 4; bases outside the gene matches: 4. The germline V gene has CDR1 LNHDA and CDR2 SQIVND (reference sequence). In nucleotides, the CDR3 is TGTGCCAGTAGTAAACAGGGGGCGAGCACTGAAGCTTTCTTT. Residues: CASSKQGASTEAFF.

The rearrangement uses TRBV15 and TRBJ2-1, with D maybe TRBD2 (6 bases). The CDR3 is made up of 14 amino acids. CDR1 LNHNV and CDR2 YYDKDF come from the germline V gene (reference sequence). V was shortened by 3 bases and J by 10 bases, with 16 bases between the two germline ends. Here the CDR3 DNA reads TGTGCCACCAGCAGGGAGGGATTCCCCCGGGAGCAGTTCTTC. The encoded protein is CATSREGFPREQFF.

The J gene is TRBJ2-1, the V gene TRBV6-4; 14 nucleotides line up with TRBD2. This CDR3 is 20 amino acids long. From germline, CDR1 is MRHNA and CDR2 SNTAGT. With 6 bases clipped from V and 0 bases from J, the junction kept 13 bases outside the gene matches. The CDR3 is CASSETRLAGGLSSYNEQFF. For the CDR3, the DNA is TGTGCCAGCAGCGAGACCCGACTAGCGGGAGGGTTGAGCTCCTACAATGAGCAGTTCTTC.

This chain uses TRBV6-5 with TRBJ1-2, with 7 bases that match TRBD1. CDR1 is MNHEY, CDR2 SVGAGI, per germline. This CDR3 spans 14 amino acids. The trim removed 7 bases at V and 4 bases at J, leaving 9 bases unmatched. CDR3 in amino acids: CASTYGQAIYGYTF. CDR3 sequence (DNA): TGTGCCAGCACCTACGGACAGGCTATCTATGGCTACACCTTC.

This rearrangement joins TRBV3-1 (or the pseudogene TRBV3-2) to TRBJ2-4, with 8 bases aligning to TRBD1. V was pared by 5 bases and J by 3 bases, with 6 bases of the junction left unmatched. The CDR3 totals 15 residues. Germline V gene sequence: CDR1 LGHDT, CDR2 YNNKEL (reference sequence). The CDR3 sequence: CASSSGQGGKNIQYF. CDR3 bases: TGTGCCAGCAGCTCCGGACAGGGCGGCAAAAACATTCAGTACTTC.

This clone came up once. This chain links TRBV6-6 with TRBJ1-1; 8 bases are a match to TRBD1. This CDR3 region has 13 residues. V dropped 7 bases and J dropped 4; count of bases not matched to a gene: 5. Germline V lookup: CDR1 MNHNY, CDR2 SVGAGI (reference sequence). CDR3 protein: CASNPQGGTEAFF. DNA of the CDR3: TGTGCCAGCAATCCACAGGGGGGCACTGAAGCTTTCTTT.

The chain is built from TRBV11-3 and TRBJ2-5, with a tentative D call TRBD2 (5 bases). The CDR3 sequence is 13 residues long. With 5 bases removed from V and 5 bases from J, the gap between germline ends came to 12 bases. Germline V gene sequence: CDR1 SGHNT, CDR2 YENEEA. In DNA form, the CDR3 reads TGTGCCAGCAGCAAGAACCCGGGGGAGACCCAGTACTTC. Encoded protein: CASSKNPGETQYF.

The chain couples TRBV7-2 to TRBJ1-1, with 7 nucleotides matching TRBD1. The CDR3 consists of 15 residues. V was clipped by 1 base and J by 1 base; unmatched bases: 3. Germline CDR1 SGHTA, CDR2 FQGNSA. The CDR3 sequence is CASSLVGGSNTEAFF. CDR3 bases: TGTGCCAGCAGCTTAGTAGGGGGCTCGAACACTGAAGCTTTCTTT.

In nucleotides, the CDR3 is TGTGCCAGCTCACCACCCGCGACTAGCTACGAGCAGTACTTC. Residues: CASSPPATSYEQYF. The chain uses TRBV18 and TRBJ2-7; D is possibly TRBD2 (6 bases). This CDR3 has 14 amino acids. The V gene's germline CDR1 is KGHSH and CDR2 LQKENI. The ends were cut back, 0 bases at V and 3 bases at J, with 9 bases in the middle.

CDR3 in amino acids: CASSVNSWASRYNEQFF. The CDR3 DNA is TGTGCCAGCAGCGTAAATTCGTGGGCTAGCCGATACAATGAGCAGTTCTTC. The chain links TRBV9 to TRBJ2-1; a possible D gene is TRBD2 (5 bases). The CDR3 has 17 residues. The V end was cut by 1 base, the J end by 4 bases, with 18 bases between. Germline V CDR1 and CDR2: SGDLS, YYNGEE.